This T cell receptor (beta chain) was retrieved from a study of technical replicates of blood from several donors. The germline V gene has CDR1 GTSNPN and CDR2 SVGIG (reference sequence). The V and J ends lost 8 bases and 2 bases, in that order; junction bases with no gene match: 2. This CDR3 contains 12 residues. Assay used: immunoSEQ multiplex PCR; TCRdb lists only in-frame clones, some missing. The repertoire holds about 70,000 clones, with approximately 96% as singletons. The chain recombines TRBV30 with TRBJ1-2, with 10 bases lining up with TRBD1. Sequencing used T cells isolated from PBMCs. This clonotype originated in a human donor in good health. In DNA, the CDR3 is TGTGCCACGGGACAGGGGAACTATGGCTACACCTTC. Amino acids: CATGQGNYGYTF.